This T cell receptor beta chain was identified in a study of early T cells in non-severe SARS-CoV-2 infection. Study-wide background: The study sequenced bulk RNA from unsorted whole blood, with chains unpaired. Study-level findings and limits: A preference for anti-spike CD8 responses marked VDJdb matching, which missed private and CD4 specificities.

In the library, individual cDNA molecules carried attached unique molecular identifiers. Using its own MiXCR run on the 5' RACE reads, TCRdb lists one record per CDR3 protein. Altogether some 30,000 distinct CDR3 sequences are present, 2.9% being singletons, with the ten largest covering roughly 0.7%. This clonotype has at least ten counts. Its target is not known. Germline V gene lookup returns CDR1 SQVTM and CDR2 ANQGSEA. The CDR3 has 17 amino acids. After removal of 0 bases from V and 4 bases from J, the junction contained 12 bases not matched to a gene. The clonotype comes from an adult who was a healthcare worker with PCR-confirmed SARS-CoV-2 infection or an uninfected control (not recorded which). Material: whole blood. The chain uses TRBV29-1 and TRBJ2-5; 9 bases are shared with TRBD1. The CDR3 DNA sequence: TGCAGCGTTGAAGATGGGAAGGGACAGGGATTCGGAGAGACCCAGTACTTC. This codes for CSVEDGKGQGFGETQYF. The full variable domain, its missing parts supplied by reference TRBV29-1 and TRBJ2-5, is SAVISQKPSRDICQRGTSLTIQCQVDSQVTMMFWYRQQPGQSLTLIATANQGSEATYESGFVIDKFPISRPNLTFSTLTVSNMSPEDSSIYLCSVEDGKGQGFGETQYFGPGTRLLVL.